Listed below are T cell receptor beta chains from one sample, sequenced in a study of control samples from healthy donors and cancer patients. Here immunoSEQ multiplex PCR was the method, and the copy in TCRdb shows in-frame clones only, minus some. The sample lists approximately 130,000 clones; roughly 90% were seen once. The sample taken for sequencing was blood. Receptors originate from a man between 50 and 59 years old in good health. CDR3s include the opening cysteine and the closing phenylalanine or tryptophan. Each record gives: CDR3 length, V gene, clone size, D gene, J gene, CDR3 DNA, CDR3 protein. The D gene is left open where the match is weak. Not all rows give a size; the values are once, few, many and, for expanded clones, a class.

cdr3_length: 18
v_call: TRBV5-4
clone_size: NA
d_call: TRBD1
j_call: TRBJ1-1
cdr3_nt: TGTGCCAGCAGCTGGGGACAGGGCTTCAGTTCGATGAACACTGAAGCTTTCTTT
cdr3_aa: CASSWGQGFSSMNTEAFF

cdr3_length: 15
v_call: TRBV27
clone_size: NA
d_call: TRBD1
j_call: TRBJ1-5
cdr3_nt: TGTGCCAGCAGTTTATACAGGGGTGGCAATCAGCCCCAGCATTTT
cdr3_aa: CASSLYRGGNQPQHF

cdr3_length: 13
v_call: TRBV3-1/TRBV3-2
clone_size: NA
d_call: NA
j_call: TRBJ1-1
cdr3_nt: TGTGCCAGCAGGCACAGGGAAAACACTGAAGCTTTCTTT
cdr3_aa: CASRHRENTEAFF

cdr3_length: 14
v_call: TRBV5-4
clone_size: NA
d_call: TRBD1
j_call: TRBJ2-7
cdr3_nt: TGTGCCAGCAGCTGGGGACAGGGTGGCAACGAGCAGTACTTC
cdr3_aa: CASSWGQGGNEQYF

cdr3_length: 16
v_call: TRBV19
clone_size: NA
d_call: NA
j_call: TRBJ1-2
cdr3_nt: TGTGCCAGTAGTCCGGACCAACAGGGAAGGGCCTATGGCTACACCTTC
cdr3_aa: CASSPDQQGRAYGYTF

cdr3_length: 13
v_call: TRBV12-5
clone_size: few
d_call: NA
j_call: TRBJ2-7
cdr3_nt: TGTGCTAGTGGTTCCCAGGCCGCCTACGAGCAGTACTTC
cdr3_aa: CASGSQAAYEQYF

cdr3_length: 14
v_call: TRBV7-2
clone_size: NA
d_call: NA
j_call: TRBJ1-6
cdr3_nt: TGTGCCAGCAGCTCATACACAGGGAATTCACCCCTCCACTTT
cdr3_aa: CASSSYTGNSPLHF

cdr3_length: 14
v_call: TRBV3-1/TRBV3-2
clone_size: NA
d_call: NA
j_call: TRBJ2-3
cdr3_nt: TGTGCCAGCAGCCAAGGACTAAGCACAGATACGCAGTATTTT
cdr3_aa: CASSQGLSTDTQYF

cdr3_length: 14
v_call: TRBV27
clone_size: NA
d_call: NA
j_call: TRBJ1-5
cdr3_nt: TGTGCCAGCAGTTTATCCGGGGTCAATCAGCCCCAGCATTTT
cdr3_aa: CASSLSGVNQPQHF

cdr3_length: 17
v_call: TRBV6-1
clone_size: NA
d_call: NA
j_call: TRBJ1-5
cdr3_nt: TGTGCCAGCAGTGAGAGGTGGGACATGAATAGCAATCAGCCCCAGCATTTT
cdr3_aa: CASSERWDMNSNQPQHF

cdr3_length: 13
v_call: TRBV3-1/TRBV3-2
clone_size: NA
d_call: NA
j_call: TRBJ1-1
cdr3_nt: TGTGCCAGCAGCCCACTGGGGGGTCCTGAAGCTTTCTTT
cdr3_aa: CASSPLGGPEAFF

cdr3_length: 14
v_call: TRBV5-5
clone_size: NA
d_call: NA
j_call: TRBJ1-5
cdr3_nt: TGTGCCAGCAGCTTGGTGTTGGGAGATCAGCCCCAGCATTTT
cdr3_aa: CASSLVLGDQPQHF

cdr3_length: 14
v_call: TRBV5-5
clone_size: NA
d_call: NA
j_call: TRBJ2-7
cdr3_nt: TGTGCCAGCAGCTTAGGGCGGAGCTCCTACGAGCAGTACTTC
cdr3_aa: CASSLGRSSYEQYF

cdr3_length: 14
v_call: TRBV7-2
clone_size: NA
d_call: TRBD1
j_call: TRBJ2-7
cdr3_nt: TGTGCCAGCAGCTTCGGGGACAGGTACTACGAGCAGTACTTC
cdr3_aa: CASSFGDRYYEQYF

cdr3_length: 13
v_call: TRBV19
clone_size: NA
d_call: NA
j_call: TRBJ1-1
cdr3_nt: TGTGCCAGTAGTGTCGGCAGGGAAACTGAAGCTTTCTTT
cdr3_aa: CASSVGRETEAFF

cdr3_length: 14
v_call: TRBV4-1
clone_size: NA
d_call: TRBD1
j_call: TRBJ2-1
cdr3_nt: TGCGCCAGCAGCCTGGGGACAGGGCTGCATGAGCAGTTCTTC
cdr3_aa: CASSLGTGLHEQFF

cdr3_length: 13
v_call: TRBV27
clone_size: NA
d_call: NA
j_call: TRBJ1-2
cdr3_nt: TGTGCCAGCAGTTTGACCAGGGCGGGTGGCTACACCTTC
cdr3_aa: CASSLTRAGGYTF

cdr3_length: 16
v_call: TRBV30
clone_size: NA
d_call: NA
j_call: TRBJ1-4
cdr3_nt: TGTGCCTGGAGTGTGAAGGGGACGGCAACTAATGAAAAACTGTTTTTT
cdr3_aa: CAWSVKGTATNEKLFF

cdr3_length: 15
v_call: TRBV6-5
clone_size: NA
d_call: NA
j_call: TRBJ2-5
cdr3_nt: TGTGCCAGCAGATATATCAGGGGAGCACAAGAGACCCAGTACTTC
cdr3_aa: CASRYIRGAQETQYF

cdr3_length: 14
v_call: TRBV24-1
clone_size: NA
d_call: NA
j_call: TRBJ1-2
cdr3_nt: TGTGCCACCGGTGGGCAGGGGAATAACTATGGCTACACCTTC
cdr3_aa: CATGGQGNNYGYTF

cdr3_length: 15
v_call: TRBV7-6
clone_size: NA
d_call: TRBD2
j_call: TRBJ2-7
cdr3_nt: TGTGCCAGCAGCTTAGAACTAGCGGCATCCTACGAGCAGTACTTC
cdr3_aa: CASSLELAASYEQYF

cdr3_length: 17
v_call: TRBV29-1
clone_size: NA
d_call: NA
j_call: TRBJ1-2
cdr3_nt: TGCAGCGTTGATCTCGCCCCGCCGGGACACCTTTACTATGGCTACACCTTC
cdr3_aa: CSVDLAPPGHLYYGYTF

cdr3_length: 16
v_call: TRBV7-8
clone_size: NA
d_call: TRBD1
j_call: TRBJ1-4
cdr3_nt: TGTGCCAGCAGCTCTACAGGGGTAGAAAAGTGGGGAAAACTGTTTTTT
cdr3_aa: CASSSTGVEKWGKLFF

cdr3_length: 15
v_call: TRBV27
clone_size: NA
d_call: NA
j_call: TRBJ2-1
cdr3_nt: TGTGCCAGCAGTCCGGACTCAAGCTCCTACAATGAGCAGTTCTTC
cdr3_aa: CASSPDSSSYNEQFF

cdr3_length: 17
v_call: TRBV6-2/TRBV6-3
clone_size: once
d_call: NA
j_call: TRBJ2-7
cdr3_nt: TGTGCCAGCAGTTACCCACTGGGGGGGGCCGAGGAATACGAGCAGTACTTC
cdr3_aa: CASSYPLGGAEEYEQYF

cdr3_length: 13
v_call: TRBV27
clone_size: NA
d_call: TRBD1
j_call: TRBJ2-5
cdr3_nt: TGTGCCAGCAGTTGGACAGGGGGGGAGACCCAGTACTTC
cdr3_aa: CASSWTGGETQYF

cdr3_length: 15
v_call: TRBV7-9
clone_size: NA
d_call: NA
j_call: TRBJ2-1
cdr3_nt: TGTGCCAGCAGCCTCCCTTGGGAATCCTACAATGAGCAGTTCTTC
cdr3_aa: CASSLPWESYNEQFF

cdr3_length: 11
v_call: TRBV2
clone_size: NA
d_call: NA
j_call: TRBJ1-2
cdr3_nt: TGTGCCAGCACCCAGGCCTATGGCTACACCTTC
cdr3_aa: CASTQAYGYTF

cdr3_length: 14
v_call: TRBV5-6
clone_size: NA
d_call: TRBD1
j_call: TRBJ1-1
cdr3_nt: TGTGCCAGCAGACGGACAGGGAAGAACACTGAAGCTTTCTTT
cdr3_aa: CASRRTGKNTEAFF

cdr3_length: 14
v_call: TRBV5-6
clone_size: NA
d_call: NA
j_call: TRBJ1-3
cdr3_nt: TGTGCCAGCAGCTTAAAGGGATCTGGAAACACCATATATTTT
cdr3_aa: CASSLKGSGNTIYF

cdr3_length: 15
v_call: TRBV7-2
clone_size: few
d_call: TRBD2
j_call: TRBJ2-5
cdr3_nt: TGTGCCAGCAGCTTCCAGCGGGGGGCCAGGGAGACCCAGTACTTC
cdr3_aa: CASSFQRGARETQYF

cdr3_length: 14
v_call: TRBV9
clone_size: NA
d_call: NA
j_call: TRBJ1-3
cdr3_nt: TGTGCCAGCAGCCTTGGGGATACTGGAAACACCATATATTTT
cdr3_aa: CASSLGDTGNTIYF

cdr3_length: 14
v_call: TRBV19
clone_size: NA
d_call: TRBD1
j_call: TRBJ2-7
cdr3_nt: TGTGCCAGTAGTCCGGACAGGGGAGGTTACGAGCAGTACTTC
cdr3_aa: CASSPDRGGYEQYF

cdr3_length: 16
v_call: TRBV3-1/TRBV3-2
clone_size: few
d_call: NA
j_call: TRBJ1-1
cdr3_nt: TGTGCCAGCAGCCAAGGGGGGGGAACATCGGACACTGAAGCTTTCTTT
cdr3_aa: CASSQGGGTSDTEAFF

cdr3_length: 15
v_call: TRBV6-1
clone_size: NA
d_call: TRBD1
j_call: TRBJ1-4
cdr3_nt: TGTGCCAGCAGTGAGACAGGGGCCGCGAATGAAAAACTGTTTTTT
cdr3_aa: CASSETGAANEKLFF

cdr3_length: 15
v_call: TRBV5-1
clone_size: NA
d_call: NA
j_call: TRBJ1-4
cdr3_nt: TGCGCCAGCAGCTTGGATGGCTCAACTAATGAAAAACTGTTTTTT
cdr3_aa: CASSLDGSTNEKLFF

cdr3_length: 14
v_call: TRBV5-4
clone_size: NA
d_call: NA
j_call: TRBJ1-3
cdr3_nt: TGTGCCAGCAGCCTCTGGGGGTTAATAGACACCATATATTTT
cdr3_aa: CASSLWGLIDTIYF

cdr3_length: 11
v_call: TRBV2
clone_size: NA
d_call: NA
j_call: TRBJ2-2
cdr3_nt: TGTGCCAGCCGTTTTGCCGGGGAGCTGTTTTTT
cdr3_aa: CASRFAGELFF

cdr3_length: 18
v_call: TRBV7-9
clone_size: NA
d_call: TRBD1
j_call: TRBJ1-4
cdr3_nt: TGTGCCAGCAGCGGCCGGGACAGGGGGCGTCTAACTAATGAAAAACTGTTTTTT
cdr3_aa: CASSGRDRGRLTNEKLFF

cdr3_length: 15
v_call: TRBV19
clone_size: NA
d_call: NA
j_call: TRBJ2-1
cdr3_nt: TGTGCCAGTAGTATTGGCGGGTACTCCTACAATGAGCAGTTCTTC
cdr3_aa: CASSIGGYSYNEQFF

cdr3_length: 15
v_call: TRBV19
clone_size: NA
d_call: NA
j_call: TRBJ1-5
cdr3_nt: TGTGCCAGTAGTATAGGCAGGGCAGGCAATCAGCCCCAGCATTTT
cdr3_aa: CASSIGRAGNQPQHF

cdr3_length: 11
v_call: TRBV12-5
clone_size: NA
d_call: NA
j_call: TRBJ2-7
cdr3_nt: TGTGCTAGTGGTCCTTCCTACGAGCAGTACTTC
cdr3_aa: CASGPSYEQYF

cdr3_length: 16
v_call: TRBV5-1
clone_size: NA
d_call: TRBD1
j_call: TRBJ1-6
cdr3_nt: TGCGCCAGCAGCTTAGGGGGCCTCTCCTATAATTCACCCCTCCACTTT
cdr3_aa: CASSLGGLSYNSPLHF

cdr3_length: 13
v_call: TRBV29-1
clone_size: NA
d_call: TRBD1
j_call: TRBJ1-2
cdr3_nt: TGCAGCGGATGGACAGGGGCCCTCTATGGCTACACCTTC
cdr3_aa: CSGWTGALYGYTF

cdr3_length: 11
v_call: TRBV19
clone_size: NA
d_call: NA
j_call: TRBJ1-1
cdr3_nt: TGTGCCAGTAGTATAATGGGGGTGGCTTTCTTT
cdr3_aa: CASSIMGVAFF

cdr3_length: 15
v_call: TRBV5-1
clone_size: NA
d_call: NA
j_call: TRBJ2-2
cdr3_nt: TGCGCCAGCAGCTTTTACGGTGAGAACACCGGGGAGCTGTTTTTT
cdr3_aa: CASSFYGENTGELFF

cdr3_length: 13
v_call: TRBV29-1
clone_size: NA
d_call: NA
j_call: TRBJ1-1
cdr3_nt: TGCAGCGTTGAAGTTAGGAGGAACACTGAAGCTTTCTTT
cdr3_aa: CSVEVRRNTEAFF

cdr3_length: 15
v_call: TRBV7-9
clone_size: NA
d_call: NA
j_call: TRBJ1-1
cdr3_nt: TGTGCCAGCAGCTTAGAAGTGATCTTGAACACTGAAGCTTTCTTT
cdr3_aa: CASSLEVILNTEAFF

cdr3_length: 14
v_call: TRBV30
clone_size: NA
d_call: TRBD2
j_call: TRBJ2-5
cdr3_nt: TGTGCCTGGGAACTAGCGGGGGGTGGGGAGACCCAGTACTTC
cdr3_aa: CAWELAGGGETQYF

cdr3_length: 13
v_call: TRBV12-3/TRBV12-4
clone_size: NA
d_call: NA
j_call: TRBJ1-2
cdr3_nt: TGTGCCAGCAGTTTGGGCAGGGATGATGGCTACACCTTC
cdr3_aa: CASSLGRDDGYTF

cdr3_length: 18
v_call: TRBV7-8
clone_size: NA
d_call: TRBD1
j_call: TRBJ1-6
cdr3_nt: TGTGCCAGCAGCTCTAGGAGGACAGGGCCGACCGAGAATTCACCCCTCCACTTT
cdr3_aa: CASSSRRTGPTENSPLHF

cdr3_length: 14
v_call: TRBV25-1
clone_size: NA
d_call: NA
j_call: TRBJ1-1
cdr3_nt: TGTGCCAGCAGTGAATCCCCAGGTAACACTGAAGCTTTCTTT
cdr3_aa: CASSESPGNTEAFF

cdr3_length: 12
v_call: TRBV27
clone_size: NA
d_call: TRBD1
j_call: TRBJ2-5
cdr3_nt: TGTGCCAGCGGGGACAGGAAAGAGACCCAGTACTTC
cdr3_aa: CASGDRKETQYF

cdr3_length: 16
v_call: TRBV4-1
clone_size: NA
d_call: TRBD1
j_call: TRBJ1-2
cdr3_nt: TGCGCCAGCAGCCGGGGGACAGGGGGTGCTTTGAATGGCTACACCTTC
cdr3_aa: CASSRGTGGALNGYTF

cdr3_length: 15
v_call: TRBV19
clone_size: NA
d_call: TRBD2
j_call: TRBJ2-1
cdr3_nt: TGTGCCAGCCAACTAGCGGGGGCCTCCTACAATGAGCAGTTCTTC
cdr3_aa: CASQLAGASYNEQFF

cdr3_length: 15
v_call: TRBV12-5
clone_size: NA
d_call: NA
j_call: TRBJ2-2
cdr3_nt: TGTGCTAGTGGTCCCGGAGGGCTGAGCACCGGGGAGCTGTTTTTT
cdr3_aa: CASGPGGLSTGELFF

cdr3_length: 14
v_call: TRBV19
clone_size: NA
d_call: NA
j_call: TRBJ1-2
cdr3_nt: TGTGCCAGTAGTTTCCTGGTCCCGAGGTTGGGCTACACCTTC
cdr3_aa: CASSFLVPRLGYTF

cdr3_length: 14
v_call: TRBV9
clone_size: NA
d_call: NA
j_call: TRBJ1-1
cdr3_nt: TGTGCCAGCAGCGTTAGGGGAGATTGGGCTGAAGCTTTCTTT
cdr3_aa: CASSVRGDWAEAFF

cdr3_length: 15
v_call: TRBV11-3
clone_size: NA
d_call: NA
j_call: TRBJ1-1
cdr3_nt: TGTGCCAGCAGCTTATCCGGGACATCGAACACTGAAGCTTTCTTT
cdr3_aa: CASSLSGTSNTEAFF